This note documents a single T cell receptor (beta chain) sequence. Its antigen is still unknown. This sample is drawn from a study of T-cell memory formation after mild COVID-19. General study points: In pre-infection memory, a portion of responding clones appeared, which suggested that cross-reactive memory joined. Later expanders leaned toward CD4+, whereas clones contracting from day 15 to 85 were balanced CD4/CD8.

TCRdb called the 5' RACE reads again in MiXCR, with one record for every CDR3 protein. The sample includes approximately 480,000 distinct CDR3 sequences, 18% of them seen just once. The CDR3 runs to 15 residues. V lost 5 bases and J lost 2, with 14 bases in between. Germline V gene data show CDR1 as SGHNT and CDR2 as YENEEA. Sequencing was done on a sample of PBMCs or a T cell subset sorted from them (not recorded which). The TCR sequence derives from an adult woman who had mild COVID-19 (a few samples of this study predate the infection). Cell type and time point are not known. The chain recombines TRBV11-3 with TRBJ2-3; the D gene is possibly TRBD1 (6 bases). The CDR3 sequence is CASSDRTSYTDTQYF. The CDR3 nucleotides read TGTGCCAGCAGCGACAGGACGTCATACACAGATACGCAGTATTTT. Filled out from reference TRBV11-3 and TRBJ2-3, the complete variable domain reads EAGVVQSPRYKIIEKKQPVAFWCNPISGHNTLYWYLQNLGQGPELLIRYENEEAVDDSQLPKDRFSAERLKGVDSTLKIQPAELGDSAVYLCASSDRTSYTDTQYFGPGTRLTVL.